Each of the 5 T cell receptor beta chains below was sequenced from the same sample in a study of beta chain features in type 1 diabetes. Expressed TCRB transcripts got sequenced, as all isolated RNA was reverse transcribed. The method was immunoSEQ multiplex PCR; TCRdb's version includes in-frame clones alone and lacks a portion of them. The sample consists of 900,000 or so clones, 15% to 20% of them appearing once. The sample consisted of naive CD4+ T cells from blood. All receptors derive from a woman younger than 35 in good health.

The chain uses TRBV19 and TRBJ2-3, with D hard to call. CDR3 size: 15 residues. The V and J ends lost 2 bases and 6 bases respectively, with 15 bases between them. Looked up from germline, CDR1 is LNHDA and CDR2 is SQIVND (reference sequence). The CDR3 DNA reads as TGTGCCAGTAGTATACGGATCATGATCCCCGATACGCAGTATTTT. It specifies CASSIRIMIPDTQYF.

The gene calls are TRBV4-3 and TRBJ2-7; no clear D gene. Per the germline V gene, CDR1 is LGHNA and CDR2 is YSLEER. V shed 0 bases and J shed 6 bases, with 12 bases lying between them. This CDR3 has 14 residues. CDR3 nucleotide sequence: TGCGCCAGCAGCCAAGAAGTCCTGGTCAGCGAGCAGTACTTC. As protein: CASSQEVLVSEQYF.

This clone appeared a few times. This chain connects TRBV7-2 to TRBJ2-6; possible D gene TRBD1, 5 bases. The ends were cut back, 3 bases at V and 0 bases at J, with 9 bases in the middle. The CDR3 spans 16 residues. Germline CDR1 is SGHTA and CDR2 is FQGNSA. The CDR3: CASSFAGISGANVLTF. CDR3 in DNA: TGTGCCAGCAGCTTCGCAGGGATCTCTGGGGCCAACGTCCTGACTTTC.

This clone has more than one count but fewer than ten. The chain is built from TRBV9 and TRBJ1-2; 7 bases map to TRBD1. Trimming cost V 1 base and J 8 bases; bases outside gene matches: 11. The CDR3 runs to 15 residues. Germline lookup yields CDR1 SGDLS and CDR2 YYNGEE. The CDR3 DNA follows: TGTGCCAGCAGCGTAAACCCCGGGACAGAAGAAGGCTACACCTTC. Translated, it gives CASSVNPGTEEGYTF.

This clone was observed a few times. The chain links TRBV7-3 to TRBJ1-1, with D uncertain. CDR3 length: 13 residues. Germline loops: CDR1 SGHTA, CDR2 FQGTGA. V was clipped by 5 bases and J by 3 bases, with 10 bases between them. The CDR3 DNA follows: TGTGCCAGCAGCCAGATAAAAGACACTGAAGCTTTCTTT. Amino acids: CASSQIKDTEAFF.